These 20 T cell receptor beta chains were all obtained from the same sample, sequenced in a study of shared clonotypes between healthy human individuals. Assay: immunoSEQ multiplex PCR; the TCRdb copy retains only in-frame clones and omits some. The table has about 92,000 clones, about 45% seen once; the top ten hold roughly 16%. The material sequenced was PBMCs. All receptors come from a middle-aged woman in good health. Some clones in this sample may be carry-over from other donors' samples.

The chain employs TRBV9 and TRBJ2-3, with TRBD1 identical over 7 bases. Germline V gene lookup returns CDR1 SGDLS and CDR2 YYNGEE. Trimming at V came to 6 bases and at J to 2 bases, leaving 9 bases not matched to a gene. This CDR3 has 15 amino acids. The CDR3 sequence is CASTPTQGFTDTQYF. The CDR3 region has the DNA TGTGCCAGCACCCCCACACAGGGGTTCACAGATACGCAGTATTTT. The full variable domain, its missing parts supplied by reference TRBV9 and TRBJ2-3, is DSGVTQTPKHLITATGQRVTLRCSPRSGDLSVYWYQQSLDQGLQFLIQYYNGEERAKGNILERFSAQQFPDLHSELNLSSLELGDSALYFCASTPTQGFTDTQYFGPGTRLTVL.

In its sample, this clone was seen many times. V usage is TRBV4-1 and J usage is TRBJ1-4, with 9 bases that match TRBD1. This CDR3 has 15 residues. Per germline, CDR1 MGHRA and CDR2 YSYEKL. J was trimmed by 7 bases and V by 6 bases; bases with no gene match: 9. The CDR3: CASRGYRGPTEKLFF. The CDR3 coding sequence is TGCGCCAGCAGGGGTTACAGGGGGCCGACTGAAAAACTGTTTTTT.

This clone was found a few times. The chain uses TRBV5-1 and TRBJ2-7, with 7 bases aligning to TRBD1. Looked up from germline, CDR1 is SGHRS and CDR2 is YFSETQ. V shed 4 bases, J shed 7 bases, and the junction held 11 bases outside the gene matches. CDR3 length: 14 amino acids. This CDR3 is CASSIGTEAGEQYF. The DNA of the CDR3 is TGCGCCAGCAGCATCGGGACAGAGGCTGGGGAGCAGTACTTC.

There are many counts of this clone. The J gene is TRBJ1-1, the V gene TRBV29-1; tentatively, D is TRBD1 (5 bases). Germline-derived CDR1 and CDR2 are SQVTM and ANQGSEA. CDR3 length equals 13 residues. Trimming took off 6 bases at V and 0 bases at J, with 11 bases between the two ends. The CDR3: CSVFSQVNTEAFF. In DNA, the CDR3 is TGCAGCGTGTTCTCACAGGTGAACACTGAAGCTTTCTTT.

This clone was found a few times. The genes are TRBV30 and TRBJ1-1, with a possible D match to TRBD1 (5 bases). V lost 5 bases to trimming and J lost 3 bases, with 10 bases between them. The CDR3 runs to 12 residues. Per germline, CDR1 GTSNPN and CDR2 SVGIG (reference sequence). The CDR3 nucleotides read TGTGCCTGGCGATGGGGGGACACTGAAGCTTTCTTT. The encoded protein is CAWRWGDTEAFF.

The gene calls are TRBV29-1 and TRBJ2-1; D may match TRBD1 or TRBD2 (6 bases each). This CDR3 region has 13 residues. Trimming cost V 6 bases and J 8 bases, with 17 bases left between them. The V gene's germline CDR1 is SQVTM and CDR2 ANQGSEA. The CDR3, as DNA: TGCAGCGTGGGGGCAGAGGGGGGTTATGAGCAGTTCTTC. Its translation: CSVGAEGGYEQFF.

V usage is TRBV5-1 and J usage is TRBJ2-2, with 8 bases fitting TRBD2. There are 16 residues in the CDR3. Germline CDR1 SGHRS, CDR2 YFSETQ. The trim removed 4 bases at V and 2 bases at J, leaving 7 bases unmatched. CDR3 sequence (DNA): TGCGCCAGCAGCGTCCTAGCGGGCCGAAACACCGGGGAGCTGTTTTTT. Protein product: CASSVLAGRNTGELFF.

V and J are TRBV29-1 and TRBJ2-3; D is uncertain. Germline CDR1 and CDR2: SQVTM and ANQGSEA. The CDR3 runs to 13 residues. V dropped 4 bases and J dropped 3 bases, with 11 bases sitting between them. The CDR3 sequence: CSVAVVGTDTQYF. CDR3 nucleotides: TGCAGCGTTGCAGTGGTAGGGACAGATACGCAGTATTTT.

This clone was counted at least ten times. The gene calls are TRBV29-1 and TRBJ2-2; D might be TRBD2 (6 bases). The V end was cut by 7 bases, the J end by 0 bases, with 12 bases between. CDR1 and CDR2 from the germline V gene are SQVTM and ANQGSEA. This CDR3 has 14 residues. CDR3 coding DNA: TGCAGCGGATATACGGGAGCGAACACCGGGGAGCTGTTTTTT. It yields the protein CSGYTGANTGELFF.

This clone has ten or more counts. The gene calls are TRBV30 and TRBJ1-2; D not certain. The CDR3 covers 15 residues. Deletions cut 1 base from V and 3 bases from J, with 15 bases between. Looked up from germline, CDR1 is GTSNPN and CDR2 is SVGIG (reference sequence). In DNA form, the CDR3 reads TGTGCCTGGAGTGCTATACTCGGATCTCACTATGGCTACACCTTC. Translation gives CAWSAILGSHYGYTF.

With respect to this clone: Given a much more abundant clone one base away, this may be a read error. V usage is TRBV13 and J usage is TRBJ2-5; D may correspond to TRBD1 or TRBD2 (5 bases each). The last part of the DNA fits TRBJ2-7 better; the J call may be wrong. The germline CDR1 and CDR2 sequences are PRHDT and FYEKMQ (reference sequence). The CDR3 is 14 residues long. The CDR3 coding sequence is TGTGCCAGCAGCCTGGGGGTCCCCTCCTACGAGCAGTACTTC. This encodes CASSLGVPSYEQYF.

This clone was counted many times. The V call is TRBV5-6, the J call TRBJ2-7; 10 nucleotides match TRBD1. The CDR3 is made up of 14 amino acids. V dropped 3 bases and J dropped 4; count of bases not matched to a gene: 4. In germline, CDR1 is SGHDT, CDR2 YYEEEE. The CDR3 region has the DNA TGTGCCAGCAGCTCGCGACAGGGGGCTTACGAGCAGTACTTC. Its protein product is CASSSRQGAYEQYF.

CDR3 sequence: CASSQGLSAYNEQFF. The CDR3 coding sequence is TGTGCCAGCAGCCAAGGTCTTAGCGCTTACAATGAGCAGTTCTTC. The J gene is TRBJ2-1, the V gene TRBV4-2; weak D call: TRBD2 (5 bases). The CDR3 spans 15 residues. The V and J ends lost 1 base and 4 bases respectively, with 11 bases between them. The germline gives CDR1 LGHNA, CDR2 YNFKEQ.

In this sample, this clone turned up many times. This chain connects TRBV7-9 to TRBJ2-5; the D is unclear. The J call could be wrong; TRBJ2-7 is a better fit for the DNA end. Germline CDR1 SEHNR, CDR2 FQNEAQ (reference sequence). The CDR3 consists of 13 residues. CDR3 in amino acids: CASTQVWSYEQYF. The CDR3 DNA reads TGTGCCAGCACCCAGGTCTGGAGCTACGAGCAGTACTTC.

In this sample, this clone turned up a few times. The V and J genes are TRBV6-1 and TRBJ2-3, with D tentatively TRBD2 (5 bases). CDR3 length: 15 amino acids. Germline CDR1 is MNHNS and CDR2 is SASEGT. Trimming removed 1 base from V and 0 bases from J, with 8 bases in between. The CDR3 DNA is TGTGCCAGCAGTGAAGTGAGACTAAGCACAGATACGCAGTATTTT. It is translated as CASSEVRLSTDTQYF.

The CDR3 coding sequence is TGCGCCAGCAGCTTGGTTGGGTCGGCTAATGAAAAACTGTTTTTT. Its translation is CASSLVGSANEKLFF. V is TRBV5-1 and J is TRBJ1-4, with D uncertain. CDR3 length: 15 amino acids. Trimming took off 0 bases at V and 3 bases at J, with 9 bases between the two ends. Germline loops: CDR1 SGHRS, CDR2 YFSETQ.

This clone was picked up one time. Only one base separates this from a far larger clonotype, so it likely reflects a read error. Within the sample, other DNA sequences also encode this same CDR3. The chain combines TRBV19 with TRBJ2-5, with D possibly TRBD2 on 5 matching bases. The CDR3 runs 12 residues. The V gene's germline CDR1 is LNHDA and CDR2 SQIVND (reference sequence). The chain's CDR3 is CASGRAEETQYF. CDR3 nucleotides: TGTGCCAGTGGGCGGGCAGAAGAGACTCAGTACTTC. Looking up the rest from reference TRBV19 and TRBJ2-5 gives the full variable domain: DGGITQSPKYLFRKEGQNVTLSCEQNLNHDAMYWYRQDPGQGLRLIYYSQIVNDFQKGDIAEGYSVSREKKESFPLTVTSAQKNPTAFYLCASGRAEETQYFGPGTRLLVL.

This clone was observed many times. The chain joins TRBV29-1 to TRBJ1-1; 9 nucleotides align to TRBD1. The length of the CDR3 is 12 residues. V was pared by 7 bases and J by 0 bases, with 0 bases of the junction left unmatched. Looked up from germline, CDR1 is SQVTM and CDR2 is ANQGSEA. The CDR3 is CSGDRVNTEAFF. The CDR3 region has the DNA TGCAGCGGGGACAGGGTGAACACTGAAGCTTTCTTT.

This clone has at least ten counts. The gene calls are TRBV7-2 and TRBJ1-2, with no clear D. Germline CDR1 SGHTA, CDR2 FQGNSA. Trimming shortened V by 0 bases and J by 8 bases, and 7 bases separated the two germline ends. The CDR3 has 12 residues. CDR3 residues: CASSLAVAGYTF. The CDR3 region has the DNA TGTGCCAGCAGCTTAGCGGTGGCCGGCTACACCTTC.

CDR3 sequence (DNA): TGTGCCAGCGGACAGGGCCGGGACACTGAAGCTTTCTTT. Its translation: CASGQGRDTEAFF. The J gene is TRBJ1-1, the V gene TRBV18; 8 nucleotides line up with TRBD1. CDR3 length: 13 residues. The V and J ends lost 8 bases and 3 bases, in that order; junction bases with no gene match: 5. Germline CDR1 KGHSH, CDR2 LQKENI. Variable domain in full (rest from reference TRBV18 and TRBJ1-1): NAGVMQNPRHLVRRRGQEARLRCSPMKGHSHVYWYRQLPEEGLKFMVYLQKENIIDESGMPKERFSAEFPKEGPSILRIQQVVRGDSAAYFCASGQGRDTEAFFGQGTRLTVV.